This T cell receptor (beta chain) was sequenced for a study of vaccination and CD4 T cells after COVID-19 (dated 2022 in TCRdb). Study-wide context: Six males and four females were included in the convalescent cohort, with two Hispanic individuals, seven Caucasians, two Asians and one multiracial person represented. Each participant got two doses of either the Pfizer-BioNTech BNT162b2 vaccine (n=8) or the Moderna mRNA-1273 vaccine (n=2). In 10 COVID-19 convalescent patients and a handful of infection-naive healthy vaccine recipients, the spike-specific CD4+ TCR repertoire before mRNA vaccination was compared with the repertoire after mRNA vaccination. Post-COVID blood samples were collected from convalescent patients a median of about 92 days after diagnosis, with a range of about 35 to 161 days. Control cultures used a CEFX viral epitope pool as positive control, an HIV-1 Nef peptide pool as negative control, or no peptide. Overlapping spike peptide pools from SARS-CoV-2 and from the common cold coronaviruses HCoV-NL63, HCoV-OC43 and HCoV-229E were used as culture stimuli. In an earlier paper using these donors, memory CD4+ T cell crossreactivity between SARS-CoV-2 and common cold coronavirus spike proteins was assessed at the TCR clonotype level. The time from the second vaccine dose to post-vaccine blood sampling had a median of roughly 70 days and ranged from roughly 12 to 250 days.

The library was produced with PCR. DNA from cultured CD4+ T cells was subjected to TCR sequencing with the Oncomine TCR Beta short-read assay at the Johns Hopkins FTIC core. The QIAamp micro DNA kit was used to extract genomic DNA from the cultured CD4+ T cells. Oncomine TCR Beta libraries from cultured CD4+ T cells were pooled with unique dual indexes and sequenced on an Illumina iSeq 100. Regarding the original processing steps: Non-productive sequences were filtered out, and CDR3s that did not start with C, did not end with F or W, or were shorter than 7 amino acids were discarded. Antigen-specific clonotypes were identified using the MANAFEST web application through comparison of peptide-stimulated wells with reference and other culture wells. Positive clones required FDR below 0.05, an odds ratio above 5, and productive frequency above 0.1% in at least two of three replicate wells. A clonotype was classed as cross-reactive if the clonotype showed significant expansion both in SARS-CoV-2 spike wells and in at least one common cold coronavirus spike condition. Levenshtein distances (stringdist) and unrooted phylogenetic trees (ape) in R version 3.6.1 were used to assess CDR3 homology. TCRdb handled the public reads itself, with Q25 trimming in fastp and clone calling in MiXCR, and kept productive beta chains. Under each unique CDR3 protein, matching rows form one entry showing the most common genes and DNA. The V and J calls were not made by the authors but by TCRdb's processing. This sample gives 9,000 to 9,500 distinct CDR3 sequences in total; about 50% of them show up just once. Of the sample, roughly 24% is held by the ten largest clones.

What the authors observed across the whole study: The median count of SARS-CoV-2-reactive clonotypes went up from 20 to 25 after infection to a few dozen after vaccination, although the change was not significant. Of the vaccine-specific clones found in convalescent patients, nearly all (304 of 307) were mono-reactive for SARS-CoV-2 spike instead of being cross-reactive with common cold coronaviruses. In convalescent patients, a median around 86% of post-vaccine SARS-CoV-2-reactive clones were detected only after vaccination, suggesting vaccine-specific priming. The number of convalescent patients in the study was relatively small, and the study did not examine early timepoints following natural infection.

At the junction V is shortened by 6 bases and J by 1 base; bases outside the gene matches: 5. The cysteine opens and the phenylalanine closes a CDR3 of 14 amino acids. Only the CDR3 DNA stays, 42 bases, in frame from base 1. With regard to this clonotype: Its antigen is still unknown. Per-base qualities were not stored, and no clone one base away is much larger.

The treatment or condition label of this sample denotes: approximately nine-day PBMC culture with coronavirus spike peptide pools or control peptides (ViraFEST assay). CD4+ T cells from unexposed donors were collected before the COVID-19 pandemic (2011-2018). To expand antigen-specific T cells with peptide pools and then pick out the expanded clonotypes through TCR sequencing, the study relied on the ViraFEST assay. Each well held 2.2 million or so PBMCs cultured with roughly 10 ug/ml peptide pools in IMDM containing approximately 5% human AB serum and 10 IU/ml IL-2. Half of the culture medium was replaced with fresh IL-2-containing medium on days 3 and 7. CD4+ T cells were isolated after less than twelve days of culture through negative selection using the EasySep CD4+ T cell isolation kit. As cell numbers permitted, CD4+ T cells from unexposed donors were tested for reactivity to SARS-CoV-2 S and N and to four common cold coronavirus spike pools. Ficoll-Paque Plus gradient centrifugation was used to isolate PBMCs from whole blood, and the isolated PBMCs were then either used fresh or cryopreserved at -140C. Triplicate wells were generally used for each culture condition. The leukapheresis product for the unexposed donors was obtained through commercial purchase.

The sequence was collected from a human donor in good health. The chain is made from TRBV12-3 or TRBV12-4 and TRBJ1-1, with TRBD1 matching 7 junction bases. The sample was CD4+ T cells from blood, cultured in vitro. This receptor has the CDR3 CASRLQGRNTEAFF. At the DNA level, the sequence is TGTGCCAGCAGATTACAGGGGAGGAACACTGAAGCTTTCTTT.